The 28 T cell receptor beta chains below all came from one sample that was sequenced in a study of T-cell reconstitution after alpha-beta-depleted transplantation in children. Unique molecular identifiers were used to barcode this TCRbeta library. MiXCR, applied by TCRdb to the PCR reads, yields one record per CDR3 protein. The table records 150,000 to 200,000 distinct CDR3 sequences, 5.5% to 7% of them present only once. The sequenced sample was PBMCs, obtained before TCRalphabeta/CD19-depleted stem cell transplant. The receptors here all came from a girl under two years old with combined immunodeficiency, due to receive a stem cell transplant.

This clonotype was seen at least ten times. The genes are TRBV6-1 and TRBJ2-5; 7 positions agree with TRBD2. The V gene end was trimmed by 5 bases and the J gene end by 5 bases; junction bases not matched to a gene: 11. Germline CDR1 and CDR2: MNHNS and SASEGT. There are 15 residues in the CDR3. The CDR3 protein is CASSNRDYLSETQYF. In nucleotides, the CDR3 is TGTGCCAGCAGTAACCGGGACTATCTAAGCGAGACCCAGTACTTC.

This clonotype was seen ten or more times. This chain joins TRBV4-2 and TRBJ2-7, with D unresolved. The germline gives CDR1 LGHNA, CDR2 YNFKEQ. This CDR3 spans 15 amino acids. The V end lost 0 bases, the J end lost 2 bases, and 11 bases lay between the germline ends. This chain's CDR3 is CASSQEEAMAYEQYF. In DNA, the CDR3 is TGTGCCAGCAGCCAAGAAGAAGCGATGGCCTACGAGCAGTACTTC.

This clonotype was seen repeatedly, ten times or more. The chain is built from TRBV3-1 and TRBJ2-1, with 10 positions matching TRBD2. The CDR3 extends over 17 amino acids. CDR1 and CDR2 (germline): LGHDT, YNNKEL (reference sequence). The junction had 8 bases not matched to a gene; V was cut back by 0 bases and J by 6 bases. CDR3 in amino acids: CASSQEGAGGPGNEQFF. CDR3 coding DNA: TGTGCCAGCAGCCAAGAGGGAGCGGGAGGGCCAGGCAATGAGCAGTTCTTC.

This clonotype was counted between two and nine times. CDR3 protein: CASRGTGKNTEAFF. DNA of the CDR3: TGTGCCAGTAGGGGGACAGGGAAGAACACTGAAGCTTTCTTT. The chain employs TRBV19 and TRBJ1-1; 9 bases are shared with TRBD1. CDR1 and CDR2 (germline): LNHDA, SQIVND (reference sequence). The ends lost 6 bases at V and 1 base at J; junction bases unmatched: 3. The CDR3 has 14 amino acids.

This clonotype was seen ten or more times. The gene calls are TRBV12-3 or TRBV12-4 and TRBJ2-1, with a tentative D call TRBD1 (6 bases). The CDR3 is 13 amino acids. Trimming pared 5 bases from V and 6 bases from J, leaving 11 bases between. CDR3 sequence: CASSIQGVNEQFF. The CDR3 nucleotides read TGTGCCAGCAGTATACAGGGAGTCAATGAGCAGTTCTTC.

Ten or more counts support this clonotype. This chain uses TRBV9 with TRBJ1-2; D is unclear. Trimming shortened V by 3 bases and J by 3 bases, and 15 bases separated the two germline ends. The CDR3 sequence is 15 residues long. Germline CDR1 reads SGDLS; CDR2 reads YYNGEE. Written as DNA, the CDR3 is TGTGCCAGCAGCGGTAGCTTGACACGAGACTATGGCTACACCTTC. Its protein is CASSGSLTRDYGYTF. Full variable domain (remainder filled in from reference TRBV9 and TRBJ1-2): DSGVTQTPKHLITATGQRVTLRCSPRSGDLSVYWYQQSLDQGLQFLIQYYNGEERAKGNILERFSAQQFPDLHSELNLSSLELGDSALYFCASSGSLTRDYGYTFGSGTRLTVV.

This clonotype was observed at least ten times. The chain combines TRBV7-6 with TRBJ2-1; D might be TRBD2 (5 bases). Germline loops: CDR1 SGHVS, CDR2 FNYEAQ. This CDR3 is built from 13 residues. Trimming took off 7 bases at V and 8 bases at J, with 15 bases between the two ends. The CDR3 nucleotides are TGTGCCAGCACCGATGGACTCCAGCATGAGCAGTTCTTC. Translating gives CASTDGLQHEQFF.

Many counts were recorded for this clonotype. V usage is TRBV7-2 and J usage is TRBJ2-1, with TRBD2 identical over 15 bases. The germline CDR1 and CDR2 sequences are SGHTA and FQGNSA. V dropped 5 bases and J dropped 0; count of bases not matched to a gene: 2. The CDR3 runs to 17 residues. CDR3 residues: CASSGLAGGISYNEQFF. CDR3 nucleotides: TGTGCCAGCAGCGGACTAGCGGGGGGGATCTCCTACAATGAGCAGTTCTTC.

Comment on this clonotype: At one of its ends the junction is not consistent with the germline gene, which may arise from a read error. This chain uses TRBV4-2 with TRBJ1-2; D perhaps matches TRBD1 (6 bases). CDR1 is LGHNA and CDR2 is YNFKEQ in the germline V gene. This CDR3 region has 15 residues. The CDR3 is CASSQEEGGNYGHTF. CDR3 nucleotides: TGTGCCAGCAGCCAAGAGGAGGGGGGTAACTATGGCCACACCTTC.

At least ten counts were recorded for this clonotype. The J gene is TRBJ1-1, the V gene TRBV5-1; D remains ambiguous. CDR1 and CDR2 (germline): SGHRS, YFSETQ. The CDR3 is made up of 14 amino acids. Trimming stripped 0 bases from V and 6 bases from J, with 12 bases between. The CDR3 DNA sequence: TGCGCCAGCAGCTTGGTGGGGTTGGAAGCTGAAGCTTTCTTT. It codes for CASSLVGLEAEAFF.

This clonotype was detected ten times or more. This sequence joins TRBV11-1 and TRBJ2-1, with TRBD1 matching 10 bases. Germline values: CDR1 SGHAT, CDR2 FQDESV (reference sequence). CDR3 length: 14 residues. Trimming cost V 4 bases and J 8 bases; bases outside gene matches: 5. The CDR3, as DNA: TGTGCCAGCAGCTGGACAGGGGGGAGAGATGAGCAGTTCTTC. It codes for CASSWTGGRDEQFF.

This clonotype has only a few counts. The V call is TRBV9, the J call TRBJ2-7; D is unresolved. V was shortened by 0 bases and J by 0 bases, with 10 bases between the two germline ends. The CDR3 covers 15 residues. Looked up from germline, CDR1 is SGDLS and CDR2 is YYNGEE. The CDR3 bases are TGTGCCAGCAGCGTAGGGATTGCGAGCTCCTACGAGCAGTACTTC. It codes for CASSVGIASSYEQYF.

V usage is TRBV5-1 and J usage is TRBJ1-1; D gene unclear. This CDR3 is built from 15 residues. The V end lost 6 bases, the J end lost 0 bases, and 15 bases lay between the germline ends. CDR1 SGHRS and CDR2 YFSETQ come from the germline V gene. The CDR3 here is CASTLENGMNTEAFF. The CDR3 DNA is TGCGCCAGCACCTTAGAGAACGGGATGAACACTGAAGCTTTCTTT.

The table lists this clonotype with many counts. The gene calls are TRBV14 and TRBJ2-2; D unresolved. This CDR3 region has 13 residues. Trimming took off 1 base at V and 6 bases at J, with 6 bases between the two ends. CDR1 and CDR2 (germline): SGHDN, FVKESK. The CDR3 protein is CASSQVLAGELFF. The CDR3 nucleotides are TGTGCCAGCAGCCAAGTTCTTGCCGGGGAGCTGTTTTTT.

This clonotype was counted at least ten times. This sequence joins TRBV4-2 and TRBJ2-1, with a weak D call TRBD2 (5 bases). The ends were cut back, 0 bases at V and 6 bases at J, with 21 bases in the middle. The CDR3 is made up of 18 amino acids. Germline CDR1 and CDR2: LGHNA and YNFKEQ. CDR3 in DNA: TGTGCCAGCAGCCAAGATCTCGGGAATCGACCGTGGGCCAATGAGCAGTTCTTC. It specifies CASSQDLGNRPWANEQFF.

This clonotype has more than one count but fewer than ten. DNA for the CDR3: TGTGCCAGCAGCGAGTCGGGGGACTCCTACGAGCAGTACTTC. It encodes CASSESGDSYEQYF. The V gene is TRBV7-6, the J gene TRBJ2-7, with D tentatively TRBD2 (6 bases). Trimming left V 5 bases short and J 0 bases short, with 11 bases between. This CDR3 spans 14 amino acids. CDR1 is SGHVS, CDR2 FNYEAQ, per germline.

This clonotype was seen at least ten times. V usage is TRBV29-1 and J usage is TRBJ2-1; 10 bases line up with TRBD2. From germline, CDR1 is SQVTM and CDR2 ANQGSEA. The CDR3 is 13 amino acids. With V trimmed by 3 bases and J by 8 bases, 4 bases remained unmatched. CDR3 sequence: CSVESSGSDEQFF. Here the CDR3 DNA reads TGCAGCGTTGAGTCTAGCGGGAGCGATGAGCAGTTCTTC.

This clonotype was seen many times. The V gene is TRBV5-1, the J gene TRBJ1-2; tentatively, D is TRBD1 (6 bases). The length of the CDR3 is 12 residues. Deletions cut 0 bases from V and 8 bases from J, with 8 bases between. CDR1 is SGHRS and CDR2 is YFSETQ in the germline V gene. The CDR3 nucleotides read TGCGCCAGCAGCTTGGGACAGGAGGGCTACACCTTC. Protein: CASSLGQEGYTF.

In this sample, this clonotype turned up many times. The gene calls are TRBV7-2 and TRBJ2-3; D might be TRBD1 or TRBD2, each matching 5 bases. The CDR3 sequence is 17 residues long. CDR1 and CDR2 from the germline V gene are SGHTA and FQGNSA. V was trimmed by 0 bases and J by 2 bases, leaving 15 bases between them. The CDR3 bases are TGTGCCAGCAGCTTAGCCACCGGGACCTTCTCCACAGATACGCAGTATTTT. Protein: CASSLATGTFSTDTQYF.

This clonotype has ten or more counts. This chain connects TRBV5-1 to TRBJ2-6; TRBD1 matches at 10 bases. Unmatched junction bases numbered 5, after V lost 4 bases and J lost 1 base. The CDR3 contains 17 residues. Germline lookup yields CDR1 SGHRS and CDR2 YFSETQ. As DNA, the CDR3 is TGCGCCAGCAGCCTGGACAGGGGGATGTCTGGGGCCAACGTCCTGACTTTC. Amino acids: CASSLDRGMSGANVLTF.

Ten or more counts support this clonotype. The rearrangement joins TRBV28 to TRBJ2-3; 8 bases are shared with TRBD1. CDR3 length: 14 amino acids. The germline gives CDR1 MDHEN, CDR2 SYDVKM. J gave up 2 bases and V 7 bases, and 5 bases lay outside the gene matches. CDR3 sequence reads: CASNYRGVTDTQYF. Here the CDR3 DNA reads TGTGCCAGCAACTACAGGGGGGTCACAGATACGCAGTATTTT.

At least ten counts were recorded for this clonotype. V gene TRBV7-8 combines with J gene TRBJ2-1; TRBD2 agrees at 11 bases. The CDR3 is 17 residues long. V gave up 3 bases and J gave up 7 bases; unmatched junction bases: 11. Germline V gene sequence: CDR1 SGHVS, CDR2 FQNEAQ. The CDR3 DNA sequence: TGTGCCAGCAGCTTTAGCGGGGGGGCCCTTCTGGTGAATGAGCAGTTCTTC. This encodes CASSFSGGALLVNEQFF.

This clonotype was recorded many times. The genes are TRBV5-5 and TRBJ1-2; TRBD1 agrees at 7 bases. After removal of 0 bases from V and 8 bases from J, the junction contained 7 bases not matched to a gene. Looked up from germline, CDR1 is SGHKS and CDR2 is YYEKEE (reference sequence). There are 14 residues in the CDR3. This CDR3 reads CASSLVDRVGGYTF. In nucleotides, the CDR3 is TGTGCCAGCAGCTTGGTCGACAGGGTGGGCGGCTACACCTTC.

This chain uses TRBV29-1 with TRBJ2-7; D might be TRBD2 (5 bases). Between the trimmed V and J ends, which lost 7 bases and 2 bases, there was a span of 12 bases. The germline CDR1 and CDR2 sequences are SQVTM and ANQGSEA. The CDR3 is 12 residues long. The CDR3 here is CSAEGEAYEQYF. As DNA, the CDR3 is TGCAGCGCAGAGGGAGAAGCCTACGAGCAGTACTTC.

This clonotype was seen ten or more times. CDR3 region: CASSLVGGLEAFF. Written as DNA, the CDR3 is TGTGCCAGCAGTTTAGTAGGTGGACTTGAAGCTTTCTTT. The rearrangement uses TRBV12-3 or TRBV12-4 and TRBJ1-1, with no clear D. V was pared by 1 base and J by 7 bases, with 10 bases between. CDR3 length: 13 residues.

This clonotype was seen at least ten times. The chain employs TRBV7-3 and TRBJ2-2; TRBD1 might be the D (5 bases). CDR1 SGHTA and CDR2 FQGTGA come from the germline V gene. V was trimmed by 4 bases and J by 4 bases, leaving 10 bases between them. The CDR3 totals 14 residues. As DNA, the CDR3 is TGTGCCAGCAGCTCCTCAGGGCTCACCGGGGAGCTGTTTTTT. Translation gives CASSSSGLTGELFF. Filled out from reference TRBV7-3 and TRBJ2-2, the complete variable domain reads GAGVSQTPSNKVTEKGKYVELRCDPISGHTALYWYRQSLGQGPEFLIYFQGTGAADDSGLPNDRFFAVRPEGSVSTLKIQRTERGDSAVYLCASSSSGLTGELFFGEGSRLTVL.

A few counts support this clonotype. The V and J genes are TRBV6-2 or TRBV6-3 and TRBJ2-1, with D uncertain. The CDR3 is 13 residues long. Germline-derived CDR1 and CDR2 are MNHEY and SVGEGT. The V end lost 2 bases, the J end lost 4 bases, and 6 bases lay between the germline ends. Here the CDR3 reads CASSYQNYNEQFF. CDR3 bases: TGTGCCAGCAGTTACCAGAATTACAATGAGCAGTTCTTC.

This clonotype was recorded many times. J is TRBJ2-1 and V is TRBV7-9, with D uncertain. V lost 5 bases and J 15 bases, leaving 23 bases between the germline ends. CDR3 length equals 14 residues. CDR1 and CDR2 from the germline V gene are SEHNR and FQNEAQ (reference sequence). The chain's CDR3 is CASSIRQFLKIRFF. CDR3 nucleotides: TGTGCCAGCAGCATACGACAATTCTTAAAGATTCGGTTCTTC.